What follows are 19 T cell receptor beta chains derived from one specimen sequenced in a study of regulatory T cells in long-lasting Graves disease. Time point here: newly diagnosed GD, antithyroid drugs for less than 3 months. RNA from PBMCs was the source of the TCR library. The TCR beta library used iRepertoire HTBI primers with Arm-PCR amplification of CDR3. MiXCR, run by TCRdb on the multiplex PCR reads, gives a single entry per CDR3 protein. The sample yields hundreds of thousands of distinct CDR3 sequences, around 12% seen once. The same sample was also studied in work on T cells in Graves' hyperthyroidism and ophthalmopathy.

Sequencing used peripheral blood mononuclear cells (PBMCs), obtained at new diagnosis, from a patient treated with antithyroid drugs. These receptors were taken from a woman younger than 45 with Graves disease.

This clonotype was seen ten or more times. The chain employs TRBV4-3 and TRBJ2-1; 10 bases match TRBD2. The CDR3 loop spans 17 amino acids. The V gene's germline CDR1 is LGHNA and CDR2 YSLEER. V was pared by 1 base and J by 4 bases, with 7 bases of the junction left unmatched. The DNA of the CDR3 is TGCGCCAGCAGCCAAGCAGGTCGACTAGCGGGTTACAATGAGCAGTTCTTC. It translates to CASSQAGRLAGYNEQFF.

This clonotype was observed many times. The rearrangement links TRBV10-3 to TRBJ2-7; tentative D call: TRBD1 (5 bases). There are 14 residues in the CDR3. Trimming shortened V by 2 bases and J by 2 bases, and 10 bases separated the two germline ends. Germline values: CDR1 ENHRY, CDR2 SYGVKD. The chain's CDR3 is CAISEGRAAYEQYF. CDR3 DNA sequence: TGTGCCATCAGTGAGGGCAGGGCGGCCTACGAGCAGTACTTC.

This clonotype was detected ten times or more. This chain uses TRBV6-9 with TRBJ2-7; D remains unclear. V lost 3 bases and J lost 4, with 7 bases in between. This CDR3 region has 12 residues. Germline CDR1 MNHGY, CDR2 SVAAGI. CDR3 in amino acids: CASSYSLYEQYF. The CDR3 bases are TGTGCCAGCAGTTACTCTCTATACGAGCAGTACTTC.

The gene calls are TRBV29-1 and TRBJ2-1; a weak D match, TRBD1 (6 bases). Germline V lookup: CDR1 SQVTM, CDR2 ANQGSEA. The V gene lost 6 bases and the J gene lost 8 bases, with 17 bases spanning the gap. The CDR3 covers 13 residues. CDR3 residues: CSVDDRFKDEQFF. CDR3 sequence (DNA): TGCAGCGTCGATGACAGGTTTAAGGATGAGCAGTTCTTC.

This clonotype was detected ten times or more. J is TRBJ2-5 and V is TRBV7-8; 8 bases are shared with TRBD1. This CDR3 has 16 residues. J gave up 4 bases and V 2 bases, and 9 bases lay outside the gene matches. Germline V gene sequence: CDR1 SGHVS, CDR2 FQNEAQ. The CDR3: CASSLSRQGIGETQYF. DNA of the CDR3: TGTGCCAGCAGCTTATCAAGACAGGGGATAGGAGAGACCCAGTACTTC.

This clonotype was found a few times. CDR3 amino acids: CASSRLTGQFNQPQHF. The CDR3 DNA reads as TGTGCCAGCAGCCGGTTGACCGGACAGTTCAATCAGCCCCAGCATTTT. The V and J genes are TRBV7-8 and TRBJ1-5, with a tentative D call TRBD1 (6 bases). CDR3 length: 16 amino acids. Trimming took off 5 bases at V and 3 bases at J, with 17 bases between the two ends. Germline V lookup: CDR1 SGHVS, CDR2 FQNEAQ.

There are many counts of this clonotype. V is TRBV6-1 and J is TRBJ1-5; a weak D match, TRBD1 (5 bases). The CDR3 is made up of 15 amino acids. From germline, CDR1 is MNHNS and CDR2 SASEGT. The ends were cut back, 4 bases at V and 9 bases at J, with 19 bases in the middle. The CDR3 nucleotides read TGTGCCAGCAGTGGGAACGGGGGGGTATCATGGCCCCAGCATTTT. Amino acids: CASSGNGGVSWPQHF.

This clonotype was seen at least ten times. The rearrangement links TRBV7-9 to TRBJ2-1; 14 bases match TRBD2. The V gene end was trimmed by 2 bases and the J gene end by 9 bases; junction bases not matched to a gene: 3. Germline V gene sequence: CDR1 SEHNR, CDR2 FQNEAQ (reference sequence). The CDR3 length is 15 residues. In DNA form, the CDR3 reads TGTGCCAGCAGCTTACCGGGACTAGCGGGAGTTGAGCAGTTCTTC. It is translated as CASSLPGLAGVEQFF.

This clonotype was counted between two and nine times. It may be a read error: a sequence one base away is much more abundant. The CDR3 end shows no conserved phenylalanine or tryptophan, and so a read error is likely. The chain has TRBV11-2 and TRBJ2-7; D not certain. The germline V gene has CDR1 SGHAT and CDR2 FQNNGV. The CDR3 extends over 11 amino acids. V lost 4 bases to trimming and J lost 9 bases, with 10 bases between them. The CDR3 region is CASSSAVVQYL. Written as DNA, the CDR3 is TGTGCCAGCAGCTCGGCCGTCGTGCAGTACCTC.

This clonotype was seen repeatedly, ten times or more. CDR3 nucleotides: TGTGCCAGCTCACCCCAGGGGGCGTCTCATGAAAAACTGTTTTTT. Translated, it gives CASSPQGASHEKLFF. This chain uses TRBV18 with TRBJ1-4; TRBD1 agrees at 8 bases. Trimming took 3 bases from V and 6 from J; bases not matched to a gene: 6. Germline V lookup: CDR1 KGHSH, CDR2 LQKENI. This CDR3 is 15 amino acids long.

This clonotype was found many times. The gene calls are TRBV20-1 and TRBJ2-7; TRBD1 is a possible D gene (5 bases). V lost 3 bases and J lost 2, with 11 bases in between. The CDR3 consists of 13 residues. Germline V lookup: CDR1 DFQATT, CDR2 SNEGSKA (reference sequence). CDR3 nucleotide sequence: TGCAGTGCTAGGGGTCAGGGCCCCTACGAGCAGTACTTC. Encoded protein: CSARGQGPYEQYF.

This clonotype was counted ten times or more. The junction does not match germline at one end; this may be a read error. The V gene is TRBV2, the J gene TRBJ2-2; 8 nucleotides match TRBD1. Per germline, CDR1 SNHLY and CDR2 FYNNEI. The CDR3 is 14 amino acids. This chain's CDR3 is CASRGTGNTGELFF. In nucleotides, the CDR3 is TGCGCCAGCAGGGGGACAGGGAACACCGGGGAGCTGTTTTTT.

This clonotype was observed a few times. The rearrangement uses TRBV5-4 and TRBJ2-7, with 11 bases matching TRBD2. The V and J ends lost 4 bases and 3 bases, in that order; junction bases with no gene match: 9. This CDR3 contains 16 residues. The germline V gene has CDR1 SGHNT and CDR2 YYREEE (reference sequence). Here the CDR3 reads CASSPGGLAGGYEQYF. CDR3 DNA sequence: TGTGCCAGCAGCCCCGGGGGGCTAGCGGGAGGCTACGAGCAGTACTTC.

This clonotype was counted only a few times. V is TRBV7-9 and J is TRBJ2-3; D is ambiguous. Trimming left V 6 bases short and J 3 bases short, with 13 bases between. This CDR3 spans 14 amino acids. Germline loops: CDR1 SEHNR, CDR2 FQNEAQ (reference sequence). CDR3 sequence: CASSQRIGTDTQYF. CDR3 DNA sequence: TGTGCCAGCAGTCAGAGGATAGGGACAGATACGCAGTATTTT.

This clonotype was counted at least ten times. This sequence joins TRBV3-1 and TRBJ2-1; D is undetermined. V lost 6 bases and J 8 bases, leaving 17 bases between the germline ends. CDR3 length: 14 residues. CDR1 is LGHDT, CDR2 YNNKEL, per germline (reference sequence). This CDR3 reads CASSPGVGPHEQFF. The CDR3 DNA sequence: TGTGCCAGCAGTCCAGGAGTAGGGCCCCATGAGCAGTTCTTC.

This clonotype came up many times. The genes are TRBV2 and TRBJ2-7; 9 bases agree with TRBD2. Germline assignment: CDR1 SNHLY and CDR2 FYNNEI. This CDR3 is built from 14 residues. The V segment lost 5 bases and the J segment 4 bases; nucleotides outside the gene matches: 6. The CDR3 DNA follows: TGTGCCAGCAGTCGAGCGGCGGGAGGGTACGAGCAGTACTTC. Translated: CASSRAAGGYEQYF.

V and J are TRBV6-2 or TRBV6-3 and TRBJ2-7; a possible D gene is TRBD1 (5 bases). V was trimmed by 0 bases and J by 5 bases, leaving 14 bases between them. CDR3 length: 15 amino acids. Germline CDR1 is MNHEY and CDR2 is SVGEGT. The CDR3, as DNA: TGTGCCAGCAGTTACTCGAAAGGGGTGGCGCACGAGCAGTACTTC. Its translation is CASSYSKGVAHEQYF.

This sequence joins TRBV19 and TRBJ1-2; 7 bases agree with TRBD1. The CDR3 sequence is 13 residues long. The junction had 6 bases not matched to a gene; V was cut back by 7 bases and J by 4 bases. CDR1 LNHDA and CDR2 SQIVND come from the germline V gene (reference sequence). The CDR3 reads CASKRGGFYGYTF. The DNA of the CDR3 is TGTGCCAGTAAGCGAGGGGGCTTCTATGGCTACACCTTC.

The genes are TRBV7-9 and TRBJ2-7; the D gene is possibly TRBD2 (6 bases). The CDR3 extends over 16 amino acids. Germline V gene lookup returns CDR1 SEHNR and CDR2 FQNEAQ (reference sequence). The V end lost 1 base, the J end lost 2 bases, and 15 bases lay between the germline ends. The CDR3 DNA reads as TGTGCCAGCAGCTTAGGGTTTGGCGGGACCACCTACGAGCAGTACTTC. Translation gives CASSLGFGGTTYEQYF.